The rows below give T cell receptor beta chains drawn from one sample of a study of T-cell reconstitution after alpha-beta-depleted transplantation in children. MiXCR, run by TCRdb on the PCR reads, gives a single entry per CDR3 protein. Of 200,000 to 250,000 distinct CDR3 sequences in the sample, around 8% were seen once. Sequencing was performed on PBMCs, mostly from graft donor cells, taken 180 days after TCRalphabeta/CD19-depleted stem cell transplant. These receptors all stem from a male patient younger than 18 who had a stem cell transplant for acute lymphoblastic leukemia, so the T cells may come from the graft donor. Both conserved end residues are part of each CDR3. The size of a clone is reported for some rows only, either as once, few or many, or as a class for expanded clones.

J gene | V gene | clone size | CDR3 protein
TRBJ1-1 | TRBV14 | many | CASSQDLLRTGPEAFF
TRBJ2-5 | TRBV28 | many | CASSLREKETQYF
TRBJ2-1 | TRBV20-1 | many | CSVRTTYNEQFF
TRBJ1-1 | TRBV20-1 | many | CSAREPTGVNTEAFF
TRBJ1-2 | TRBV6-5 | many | CASSYRGGDGYTF
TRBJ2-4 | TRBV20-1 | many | CSARVGAMGIAKNIQYF
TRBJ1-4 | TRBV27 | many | CASSWQPGEKLFF
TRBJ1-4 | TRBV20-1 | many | CSARLRGPANEKLFF
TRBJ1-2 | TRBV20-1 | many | CSASWQGSYGYTF
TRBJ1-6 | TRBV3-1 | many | CASSQRQAPIISPLHF
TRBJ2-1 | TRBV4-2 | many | CASSRGPGEGESFF
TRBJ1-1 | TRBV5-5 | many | CASSGAEEGYEAFF
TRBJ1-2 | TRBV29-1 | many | CSVTPGALYGYTF
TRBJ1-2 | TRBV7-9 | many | CASSLLSYGYTF
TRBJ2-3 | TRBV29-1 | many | CSVEAIIWTDTQYF
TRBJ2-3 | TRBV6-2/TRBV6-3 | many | CASSYSPMTQYF
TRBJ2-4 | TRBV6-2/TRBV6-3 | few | CASSYRTSGRSGNIQYF
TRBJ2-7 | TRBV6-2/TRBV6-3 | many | CASSPWGGAMSYEQYF
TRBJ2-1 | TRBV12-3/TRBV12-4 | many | CASSLRGRAEQFF
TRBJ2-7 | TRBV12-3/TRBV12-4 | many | CASSFSGPPPYEQYF
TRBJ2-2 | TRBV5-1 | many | CASSPGLAGKDTGELFF
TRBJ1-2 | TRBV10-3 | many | CAINEGGSAYGYTF
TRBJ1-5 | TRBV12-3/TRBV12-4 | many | CASSPSRRDPNHF
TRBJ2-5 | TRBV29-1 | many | CSVEVGLPPGTQYF
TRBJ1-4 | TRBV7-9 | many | CASTLLLDSNEKLFF
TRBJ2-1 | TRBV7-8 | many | CASSLKSPNEQFF
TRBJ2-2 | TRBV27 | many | CASSLMGLAGGTGELFF
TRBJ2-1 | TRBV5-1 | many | CASSLARVNEQFF
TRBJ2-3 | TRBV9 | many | CASSVGQDTQYF
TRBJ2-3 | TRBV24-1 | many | CATSDPTSGNTDTQYF
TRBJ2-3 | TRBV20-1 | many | CSARPAGTPTDTQYF
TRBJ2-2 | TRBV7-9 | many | CASSSPPGETGELFF
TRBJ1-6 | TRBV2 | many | CASSLQGALHF
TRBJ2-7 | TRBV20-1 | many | CSATKGRTSGRNGQYF
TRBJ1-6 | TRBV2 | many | CASSPTVTTSSPLHF
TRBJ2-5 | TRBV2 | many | CASSESQGKETQYF
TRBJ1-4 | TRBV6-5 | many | CASSYSGTEDEKLFF
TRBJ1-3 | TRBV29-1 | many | CSVEEGTGNTIYF
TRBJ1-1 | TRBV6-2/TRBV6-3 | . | CASTSRVWNTEAFF
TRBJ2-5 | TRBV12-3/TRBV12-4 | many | CASSLEGGPVRETQYF
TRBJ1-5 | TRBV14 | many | CASSQVAGDSNQPQHF
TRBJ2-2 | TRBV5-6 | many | CASSFQTGGPGELFF
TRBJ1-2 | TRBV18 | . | CASSPSQGTYGYTF
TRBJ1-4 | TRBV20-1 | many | CSADKTNEKLFF
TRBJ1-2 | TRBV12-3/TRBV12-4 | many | CASSLARTGENYGYTF
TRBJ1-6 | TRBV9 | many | CASSVGGVSPLHF
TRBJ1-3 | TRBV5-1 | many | CASSLEVITGSGNTIYF
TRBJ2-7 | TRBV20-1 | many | CSARVENEQYF
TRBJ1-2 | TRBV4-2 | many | CASSQIGQASNYGYTF
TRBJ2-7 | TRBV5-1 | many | CASSLVGTGLYEQYF